This T cell receptor beta chain was retrieved from a study of blood T cell repertoires in COVID-19. For the study at large: The origin of the acute and convalescent COVID-19 samples was the United States, Italy and Spain. T cells, B-cell-depleted T cells, or PBMCs supplied cDNA or gDNA.

The CDR3 runs to 13 residues. Germline V lookup: CDR1 SEHNR, CDR2 FQNEAQ (reference sequence). Trimming stripped 6 bases from V and 5 bases from J, with 11 bases between. Original processing notes: Counts of nucleated cells, estimated from reference gene primer amplification, were obtained. The table came from immunoSEQ multiplex PCR; TCRdb's copy has only in-frame clones and leaves some out. D and trimming were read from the DNA, whereas the V and J calls and clone size are those reported in that table. The table shows under 350,000 clones, with around 84% occurring only once. The J gene is TRBJ2-1, the V gene TRBV7-9; D remains unclear. The specimen sequenced was peripheral blood. The sequence was collected from a man in his 70s with acute or convalescent COVID-19. This chain's CDR3 is CASRKTSNNEQFF. CDR3 bases: TGTGCCAGCAGGAAGACTTCGAACAATGAGCAGTTCTTC.